Listed here are 15 T cell receptor beta chains from one sample, sequenced in a study of cytomegalovirus exposure and HLA in healthy donors (dated by TCRdb to the late 2010s). Receptor libraries were prepared by the immunoSEQ multiplex PCR assay. For the multiplex PCR, a mixture combining 60 forward primers for TCR Vbeta segments and 13 reverse primers for TCR Jbeta segments was used. TCRdb carries this immuneACCESS record with in-frame sequences only. Its versions omit some clonotypes, under half of them owing to an unresolved V gene in the studies checked, with the rest unexplained. Within this sample are under 200,000 clones, with roughly 87% of them counted one time only. Of the sample, under 0.95% is held by the ten largest clones. The sample consisted of PBMCs. These receptor sequences come from a woman in her twenties or thirties in good health and CMV-seronegative.

For this clone: Relative to the germline gene, one junction end is altered; a read error may explain this. The chain is built from TRBV28 and TRBJ2-1; D is possibly TRBD1 (6 bases). Germline loops: CDR1 MDHEN, CDR2 SYDVKM. The CDR3 totals 16 residues. CDR3 loop: CASRKQGNRSYNEQLF. The CDR3, as DNA: TGTGCCAGCAGAAAGCAGGGGAATCGCTCCTACAATGAGCAGCTCTTC.

The gene calls are TRBV27 and TRBJ1-2; a weak D match, TRBD1 (6 bases). This CDR3 region has 14 residues. The V end was cut by 5 bases, the J end by 4 bases, with 14 bases between. Per germline, CDR1 MNHEY and CDR2 SMNVEV (reference sequence). CDR3 residues: CASSKGGGFYGYTF. The CDR3 bases are TGTGCCAGCAGTAAGGGGGGAGGGTTCTATGGCTACACCTTC.

This chain uses TRBV19 with TRBJ2-5; TRBD1 is a possible D gene (6 bases). CDR1 LNHDA and CDR2 SQIVND come from the germline V gene (reference sequence). The CDR3 has 13 amino acids. V was clipped by 5 bases and J by 2 bases, with 9 bases between them. For the CDR3, the DNA is TGTGCCAGTAGTGAGGGACATCAAGAGACCCAGTACTTC. As protein: CASSEGHQETQYF.

The chain's CDR3 is CASSDSIDGMDGYTF. CDR3 DNA: TGTGCCAGCAGTGACTCGATCGACGGGATGGATGGCTACACCTTC. V is TRBV6-4 and J is TRBJ1-2; D is ambiguous. V lost 0 bases and J 6 bases, leaving 14 bases between the germline ends. The CDR3 spans 15 residues. In germline, CDR1 is MRHNA, CDR2 SNTAGT.

This chain links TRBV4-1 with TRBJ1-3; weak D call: TRBD1 (6 bases). CDR3 length: 18 amino acids. V shed 0 bases and J shed 2 bases, with 17 bases lying between them. From germline, CDR1 is MGHRA and CDR2 YSYEKL. CDR3 amino acids: CASSQEGGDSSTGNTIYF. In DNA, the CDR3 is TGCGCCAGCAGCCAAGAAGGGGGTGACAGTTCTACTGGAAACACCATATATTTT.

CDR3 amino acids: CASSLGEGRNTEAFF. CDR3 nucleotides: TGTGCCAGCAGCTTAGGGGAGGGAAGGAACACTGAAGCTTTCTTT. The chain carries TRBV11-1 and TRBJ1-1; D unresolved. The CDR3 spans 15 residues. Looked up from germline, CDR1 is SGHAT and CDR2 is FQDESV (reference sequence). Trimming pared 1 base from V and 1 base from J, leaving 10 bases between. Full variable domain (rest looked up from reference TRBV11-1 and TRBJ1-1): EAEVAQSPRYKITEKSQAVAFWCDPISGHATLYWYRQILGQGPELLVQFQDESVVDDSQLPKDRFSAERLKGVDSTLKIQPAELGDSAMYLCASSLGEGRNTEAFFGQGTRLTVV.

The V call is TRBV11-2, the J call TRBJ2-7, with D perhaps matching TRBD2 (6 bases). Germline lookup yields CDR1 SGHAT and CDR2 FQNNGV. Trimming took 1 base from V and 4 from J, leaving 14 bases between them. This CDR3 region has 15 residues. The CDR3 loop reads CASSLGAFGGYEQYF. CDR3 DNA: TGTGCCAGCAGCTTAGGGGCATTCGGAGGGTACGAGCAGTACTTC.

The chain uses TRBV27 and TRBJ2-7; 14 bases match TRBD2. The germline gives CDR1 MNHEY, CDR2 SMNVEV (reference sequence). V gave up 5 bases and J gave up 13 bases; unmatched junction bases: 10. The CDR3 sequence is 14 residues long. CDR3 region: CASSKTSGRDLTYF. CDR3 nucleotides: TGTGCCAGCAGTAAGACTAGCGGGAGGGACTTAACCTACTTC.

V gene TRBV18 combines with J gene TRBJ1-4; D remains unclear. The germline gives CDR1 KGHSH, CDR2 LQKENI. The V end lost 0 bases, the J end lost 8 bases, and 10 bases lay between the germline ends. This CDR3 contains 14 residues. The CDR3 DNA is TGTGCCAGCTCACCACCTCCGGGTCGAGAAAAACTGTTTTTT. Translated, it gives CASSPPPGREKLFF.

Regarding this clone: Other DNA sequences from this sample encode an identical CDR3 as well. V and J are TRBV28 and TRBJ2-7; D not certain. This CDR3 is 12 amino acids long. V dropped 3 bases and J dropped 4 bases, with 7 bases sitting between them. The germline V gene encodes CDR1 MDHEN and CDR2 SYDVKM. CDR3 sequence (DNA): TGTGCCAGCAGTTTGCCGCGTTACGAGCAGTACTTC. This translates into CASSLPRYEQYF.

This sequence joins TRBV7-2 and TRBJ2-1; a possible D gene is TRBD2 (5 bases). Deletions cut 2 bases from V and 8 bases from J, with 10 bases between. Germline assignment: CDR1 SGHTA and CDR2 FQGNSA. The CDR3 is made up of 13 amino acids. Here the CDR3 DNA reads TGTGCCAGCAGCTTAATGAGGGCCGATGAGCAGTTCTTC. Translated, it gives CASSLMRADEQFF.

The V call is TRBV27, the J call TRBJ2-3; TRBD2 aligns across 7 bases. The J segment lost 0 bases and the V segment lost 3 bases, leaving 6 bases of the junction unmatched. CDR3 size: 16 residues. Germline V gene sequence: CDR1 MNHEY, CDR2 SMNVEV (reference sequence). The CDR3, as DNA: TGTGCCAGCAGTTTGGGGCCGGGAGGAAGCACAGATACGCAGTATTTT. Its translation is CASSLGPGGSTDTQYF.

The chain carries TRBV5-1 and TRBJ1-1; D unclear. Germline values: CDR1 SGHRS, CDR2 YFSETQ. The V gene lost 4 bases and the J gene lost 1 base, with 14 bases spanning the gap. This CDR3 region has 15 residues. The CDR3 spells CASSPGLEANTEAFF. In nucleotides, the CDR3 is TGCGCCAGCAGCCCTGGGTTGGAGGCGAACACTGAAGCTTTCTTT.

The chain recombines TRBV7-9 with TRBJ2-7, with D perhaps TRBD1 (6 bases). Between the trimmed V and J ends, which lost 8 bases and 6 bases, there was a span of 20 bases. Germline CDR1 reads SEHNR; CDR2 reads FQNEAQ (reference sequence). This CDR3 has 14 residues. The CDR3 region has the DNA TGTGCCAGCGGAACAAACAGGGATCCCTTCGAGCAGTACTTC. Protein sequence: CASGTNRDPFEQYF.

The genes are TRBV9 and TRBJ2-3; D possibly corresponds to TRBD1 (5 bases). Trimming left V 2 bases short and J 3 bases short, with 10 bases between. This CDR3 is 14 amino acids long. CDR1 SGDLS and CDR2 YYNGEE come from the germline V gene. The CDR3 protein is CASSVGQGTDTQYF. In DNA form, the CDR3 reads TGTGCCAGCAGCGTGGGGCAGGGAACAGATACGCAGTATTTT.